This T cell receptor (beta chain) came from a study of naive and memory T cell subsets. Findings of the study overall: TCR transcript changes with activation or differentiation may affect this RNA method.

In germline, CDR1 is KGHDR, CDR2 SFDVKD. Trimming at V came to 4 bases and at J to 2 bases, leaving 21 bases not matched to a gene. This CDR3 contains 21 residues. Amplification of ligated cDNA took four PCR rounds with SP2 and nested alpha and beta constant primers. Reverse transcription of blood and skin TCR RNA was primed at alpha and beta constant regions. In TCRdb, the UMI-ligation and nested PCR reads were re-called with MiXCR into one record per CDR3 protein. The sample includes 35,000 to 40,000 distinct CDR3 sequences, 9.5% to 11% of them seen just once. Treatment of the sample: skin biopsy from PPD injection site in Mantoux-positive individual. The library had UMIs added by 3' ligation of an oligonucleotide to TCR cDNA. Skin biopsies came from PPD injection sites in Mantoux-positive individuals. This clonotype occurred a few times. Its target is not known.

The rearrangement joins TRBV24-1 to TRBJ2-3; 9 bases agree with TRBD1. The source of this sequence is an adult in good health. The input for sequencing was skin, taken from a tuberculin skin test site. The CDR3 bases are TGTGCCACCAGTGACCCAAATACGGACAGGGGCCGAGTCGGAGACACAGATACGCAGTATTTT. This gives the protein CATSDPNTDRGRVGDTDTQYF.